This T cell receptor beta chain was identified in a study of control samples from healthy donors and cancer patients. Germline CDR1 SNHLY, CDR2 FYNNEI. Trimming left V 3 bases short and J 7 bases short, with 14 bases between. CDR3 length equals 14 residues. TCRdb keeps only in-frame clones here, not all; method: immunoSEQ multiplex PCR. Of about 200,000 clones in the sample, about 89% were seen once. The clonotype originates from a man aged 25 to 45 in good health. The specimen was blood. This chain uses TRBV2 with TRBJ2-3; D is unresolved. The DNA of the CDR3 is TGTGCCAGCAGTGATAGTCTAGGCAGAAATACGCAGTATTTT. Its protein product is CASSDSLGRNTQYF.